This T cell receptor beta chain emerged from a study of cytomegalovirus exposure and HLA in healthy donors. Study-level information: Just over 80% of 350 to 400 genotyped donors fell in the Caucasian-associated ancestry cluster.

PCR was performed using 60 Vbeta and 13 Jbeta primers. Clones were sequenced by immunoSEQ multiplex PCR, and TCRdb holds only the in-frame ones, with some missing. The data contain fewer than 250,000 clones, roughly 87% of them seen just once; the ten biggest clones take up about 6.1%. Turning to this clone: The antigen is undetermined.

The germline CDR1 and CDR2 sequences are MDHEN and SYDVKM. Trimming removed 6 bases at V and 9 bases at J, with 11 bases between. The CDR3 runs to 11 residues. Overall study results and limits: Researchers reported from a later analysis that most CMV-associated TCR beta chains appeared HLA-restricted. Earlier analysis yielded a pattern in which most TCR beta V segments were productive about 90% or about 30% of the time. CMV antigen specificity was confirmed in vitro for three CMV-associated chains.

The rearrangement joins TRBV28 to TRBJ1-1, with a weak D call TRBD1 (5 bases). Sequencing was carried out using PBMCs. The sequence derives from a middle-aged man in good health and CMV-seropositive. Here the CDR3 DNA reads TGTGCCAGCAGATCCGCAGGGAAAGCTTTCTTT. This codes for CASRSAGKAFF. Looking up the rest from reference TRBV28 and TRBJ1-1 gives the full variable domain: DVKVTQSSRYLVKRTGEKVFLECVQDMDHENMFWYRQDPGLGLRLIYFSYDVKMKEKGDIPEGYSVSREKKERFSLILESASTNQTSMYLCASRSAGKAFFGQGTRLTVV.